The next 27 T cell receptor beta chains were all read from a single sample in a study of early T cells in non-severe SARS-CoV-2 infection. TCRdb recomputed calls from the 5' RACE reads with MiXCR, one row per CDR3 protein. Among tens of thousands of distinct CDR3 sequences listed, roughly 9.6% were seen once. The sample consisted of whole blood. These receptors were collected from an adult who was a healthcare worker with PCR-confirmed SARS-CoV-2 infection or an uninfected control (not recorded which).

This chain joins TRBV7-9 and TRBJ2-2; no clear D gene. The V end was cut by 0 bases, the J end by 3 bases, with 8 bases between. Germline CDR1 and CDR2: SEHNR and FQNEAQ (reference sequence). The CDR3 runs 15 residues. CDR3: CASSLANTYTGELFF. The CDR3 nucleotides are TGTGCCAGCAGCTTAGCTAACACCTACACCGGGGAGCTGTTTTTT. Combining the CDR3 with reference TRBV7-9 and TRBJ2-2 gives the whole variable domain DTGVSQNPRHKITKRGQNVTFRCDPISEHNRLYWYRQTLGQGPEFLTYFQNEAQLEKSRLLSDRFSAERPKGSFSTLEIQRTEQGDSAMYLCASSLANTYTGELFFGEGSRLTVL.

This CDR3 reads CASSGGSYEQYF. DNA of the CDR3: TGTGCCAGCAGCGGAGGATCCTACGAGCAGTACTTC. The genes are TRBV12-3 or TRBV12-4 and TRBJ2-7, with D perhaps matching TRBD2 (5 bases). V dropped 6 bases and J dropped 1 base, with 7 bases sitting between them. The CDR3 sequence is 12 residues long.

The chain joins TRBV9 to TRBJ1-2; 8 nucleotides align to TRBD1. Germline CDR1 SGDLS, CDR2 YYNGEE. Trimming cost V 4 bases and J 4 bases; bases outside gene matches: 15. The CDR3 runs 17 residues. CDR3 DNA: TGTGCCAGCAGCCCCGGACAGGGTTCGGTCTTCGGCTATGGCTACACCTTC. This codes for CASSPGQGSVFGYGYTF. The entire variable domain, with the rest obtained from reference TRBV9 and TRBJ1-2, is as follows: DSGVTQTPKHLITATGQRVTLRCSPRSGDLSVYWYQQSLDQGLQFLIQYYNGEERAKGNILERFSAQQFPDLHSELNLSSLELGDSALYFCASSPGQGSVFGYGYTFGSGTRLTVV.

This clonotype was recorded at least ten times. V usage is TRBV19 and J usage is TRBJ2-1; TRBD2 might be the D (5 bases). Trimming pared 9 bases from V and 1 base from J, leaving 16 bases between. The germline V gene has CDR1 LNHDA and CDR2 SQIVND (reference sequence). The length of the CDR3 is 15 residues. CDR3 coding DNA: TGTGCCAGCCGAGGGTACGAAATTTCCTACAATGAGCAGTTCTTC. Protein sequence: CASRGYEISYNEQFF.

V gene TRBV6-6 combines with J gene TRBJ2-2; 8 bases align to TRBD2. Germline V lookup: CDR1 MNHNY, CDR2 SVGAGI (reference sequence). After removal of 0 bases from V and 7 bases from J, the junction contained 4 bases not matched to a gene. This CDR3 has 15 residues. The CDR3: CASSYSISGNGELFF. CDR3 in DNA: TGTGCCAGCAGTTACTCGATTAGCGGGAACGGGGAGCTGTTTTTT.

This clonotype has at least ten counts. The genes are TRBV20-1 and TRBJ2-7, with TRBD2 matching over 7 bases. CDR3 size: 16 residues. The germline V gene has CDR1 DFQATT and CDR2 SNEGSKA (reference sequence). The ends lost 6 bases at V and 0 bases at J; junction bases unmatched: 14. DNA of the CDR3: TGCAGTGCGCAGCGGGACGGGGTCGACCCCTCCTACGAGCAGTACTTC. This codes for CSAQRDGVDPSYEQYF.

By its share, this clonotype is medium-sized (0.01 to 0.1%). V and J are TRBV4-2 and TRBJ2-7, with TRBD2 matching 11 bases. The CDR3 has 16 amino acids. V dropped 3 bases and J dropped 5; count of bases not matched to a gene: 9. The germline CDR1 and CDR2 sequences are LGHNA and YNFKEQ. Here the CDR3 DNA reads TGTGCCAGCAGCCAGTTACCGACTAGCGGGATGAACGAGCAGTACTTC. It specifies CASSQLPTSGMNEQYF.

This clonotype was seen a handful of times. V usage is TRBV12-3 or TRBV12-4 and J usage is TRBJ1-6; D call uncertain. Trimming took off 3 bases at V and 10 bases at J, with 7 bases between the two ends. CDR3 size: 12 residues. The CDR3 loop is CASSFIGSPLHF. In DNA form, the CDR3 reads TGTGCCAGCAGTTTTATAGGATCACCCCTCCACTTT.

This clonotype was detected ten times or more. This chain connects TRBV29-1 to TRBJ1-1; perhaps TRBD1 as D (5 bases). Looked up from germline, CDR1 is SQVTM and CDR2 is ANQGSEA. The CDR3 runs 13 residues. The CDR3 bases are TGCACATTGTCTTCGTGGGGCGACACTGAAGCTTTCTTT. The encoded protein is CTLSSWGDTEAFF.

The chain links TRBV6-2 or TRBV6-3 to TRBJ2-2; D possibly corresponds to TRBD1 (6 bases). The CDR3 totals 15 residues. Germline CDR1 and CDR2: MNHEY and SVGEGT. The ends were cut back, 6 bases at V and 0 bases at J, with 11 bases in the middle. The CDR3 coding sequence is TGTGCCAGCAGAGTCGGGACATCGAACACCGGGGAGCTGTTTTTT. This translates into CASRVGTSNTGELFF.

This clonotype was seen many times. The chain uses TRBV2 and TRBJ1-6; the D is unclear. CDR1 and CDR2 (germline): SNHLY, FYNNEI. Trimming took off 8 bases at V and 8 bases at J, with 10 bases between the two ends. This CDR3 comprises 12 residues. The CDR3 is CASRDIYSPLHF. The CDR3 bases are TGTGCCAGCCGAGACATTTATTCACCCCTCCACTTT. The full variable domain, with the rest looked up from reference TRBV2 and TRBJ1-6, is EPEVTQTPSHQVTQMGQEVILRCVPISNHLYFYWYRQILGQKVEFLVSFYNNEISEKSEIFDDQFSVERPDGSNFTLKIRSTKLEDSAMYFCASRDIYSPLHFGNGTRLTVT.

In its sample, this clonotype was seen a few times. This chain connects TRBV6-2 or TRBV6-3 to TRBJ2-7; maybe TRBD2 (6 bases). The CDR3 spans 12 residues. Germline values: CDR1 MNHEY, CDR2 SVGEGT. With 6 bases removed from V and 9 bases from J, the gap between germline ends came to 15 bases. The CDR3 sequence is CASSKNRRAQYF. In nucleotides, the CDR3 is TGTGCCAGCAGCAAAAACAGGAGGGCGCAGTACTTC.

This clonotype turned up a few times. V and J are TRBV12-3 or TRBV12-4 and TRBJ1-5, with D possibly matching TRBD1 (5 bases). The V and J ends lost 7 bases and 5 bases respectively, with 9 bases between them. CDR3 length: 12 residues. The CDR3 reads CASTLTDQPQHF. DNA for the CDR3: TGTGCCAGCACCTTGACAGATCAGCCCCAGCATTTT.

The CDR3, as DNA: TGCAGTGCTGGACAGGGGAACTCTGATAGCTACACCTTC. Encoded protein: CSAGQGNSDSYTF. This chain joins TRBV20-1 and TRBJ1-2, with 9 nucleotides matching TRBD1. The J segment lost 9 bases and the V segment lost 5 bases, leaving 10 bases of the junction unmatched. CDR1 and CDR2 (germline): DFQATT, SNEGSKA (reference sequence). This CDR3 region has 13 residues.

This clonotype was seen repeatedly, ten times or more. V is TRBV29-1 and J is TRBJ2-1; D unclear. Germline V lookup: CDR1 SQVTM, CDR2 ANQGSEA. V was shortened by 3 bases and J by 8 bases, with 5 bases between the two germline ends. This CDR3 contains 10 residues. The CDR3 sequence: CSVDSDEQFF. CDR3 nucleotides: TGCAGCGTTGACAGCGATGAGCAGTTCTTC.

This clonotype appeared a few times. J is TRBJ2-1 and V is TRBV30, with unresolved D. CDR1 and CDR2 from the germline V gene are GTSNPN and SVGIG (reference sequence). The CDR3 length is 11 residues. Deletions cut 2 bases from V and 13 bases from J, with 12 bases between. The CDR3 region is CAWSTPRGQFF. The CDR3 DNA sequence: TGTGCCTGGAGTACCCCTAGAGGACAGTTCTTC.

This clonotype was found many times. The chain has TRBV29-1 and TRBJ2-1, with a possible D match to TRBD2 (5 bases). The V end was cut by 4 bases, the J end by 9 bases, with 16 bases between. The germline gives CDR1 SQVTM, CDR2 ANQGSEA. The CDR3 has 13 amino acids. CDR3 bases: TGCAGCGTTGCATTCCTCGAGGGTGGTGAGCAGTTCTTC. This codes for CSVAFLEGGEQFF.

This clonotype was seen many times. The V and J genes are TRBV19 and TRBJ1-5; 9 bases fit TRBD1. Germline CDR1 is LNHDA and CDR2 is SQIVND (reference sequence). J gave up 0 bases and V 6 bases, and 6 bases lay outside the gene matches. This CDR3 spans 16 amino acids. The chain's CDR3 is CASRQGQGLSNQPQHF. As DNA, the CDR3 is TGTGCCAGTAGACAGGGACAGGGACTTAGCAATCAGCCCCAGCATTTT. The whole variable domain, filled in from reference TRBV19 and TRBJ1-5, reads DGGITQSPKYLFRKEGQNVTLSCEQNLNHDAMYWYRQDPGQGLRLIYYSQIVNDFQKGDIAEGYSVSREKKESFPLTVTSAQKNPTAFYLCASRQGQGLSNQPQHFGDGTRLSIL.

Note on this clonotype: A read error may be the cause here, since a much bigger clone is one base away. In DNA, the CDR3 is TGTGCCAGCAGCCCACAGGGGGTTATATCGGCCGGGGAGCTGTTTTTT. Translated: CASSPQGVISAGELFF. This chain links TRBV7-2 with TRBJ2-2, with 8 bases lining up with TRBD1. The CDR3 spans 16 residues. Germline V gene lookup returns CDR1 SGHTA and CDR2 FQGNSA. V lost 5 bases to trimming and J lost 6 bases; unmatched junction nucleotides: 11.

This clonotype came up many times. The chain's CDR3 is CAISEGTETQYF. CDR3 in DNA: TGTGCCATCAGTGAGGGGACGGAGACCCAGTACTTC. V is TRBV10-3 and J is TRBJ2-5, with D tentatively TRBD1 or TRBD2 (5 bases each). The CDR3 runs 12 residues. Germline V gives CDR1 ENHRY, CDR2 SYGVKD. Trimming left V 2 bases short and J 5 bases short, with 6 bases between.

This clonotype has only a few counts. V usage is TRBV7-6 and J usage is TRBJ1-5; D not certain. The CDR3 runs to 13 residues. The V gene lost 2 bases and the J gene lost 0 bases, with 2 bases spanning the gap. The germline V gene has CDR1 SGHVS and CDR2 FNYEAQ. The CDR3 here is CASSLHSNQPQHF. DNA for the CDR3: TGTGCCAGCAGCTTACATAGCAATCAGCCCCAGCATTTT.

CDR3 DNA: TGCGCCAGCAGCTTGGCGGGCGGCGTAGCCTACAATGAGCAGTTCTTC. Protein product: CASSLAGGVAYNEQFF. The chain has TRBV5-1 and TRBJ2-1; D is undetermined. The CDR3 has 16 residues. CDR1 and CDR2 from the germline V gene are SGHRS and YFSETQ. Trimming left V 0 bases short and J 2 bases short, with 12 bases between.

V usage is TRBV28 and J usage is TRBJ2-3; 8 bases map to TRBD1. Trimming cost V 10 bases and J 3 bases; bases outside gene matches: 6. The germline V gene has CDR1 MDHEN and CDR2 SYDVKM. This CDR3 contains 13 residues. CDR3 sequence: CAITGGTTDTQYF. The CDR3 DNA is TGTGCCATCACAGGGGGTACAACAGATACGCAGTATTTT.

V usage is TRBV6-5 and J usage is TRBJ1-2, with D uncertain. This CDR3 spans 12 amino acids. Trimming took off 2 bases at V and 8 bases at J, with 9 bases between the two ends. The V gene's germline CDR1 is MNHEY and CDR2 SVGAGI. CDR3 bases: TGTGCCAGCAGTTACCGGCAGAGCGGCTACACCTTC. This encodes CASSYRQSGYTF.

This clonotype was seen at least ten times. The CDR3, as DNA: TGTGCCAGCAGCTTGGATGGGGGCGGGCCAAGCTCCTACAATGAGCAGTTCTTC. Translation: CASSLDGGGPSSYNEQFF. The rearrangement links TRBV5-5 to TRBJ2-1, with D possibly being TRBD1 (6 bases). Germline CDR1 reads SGHKS; CDR2 reads YYEKEE (reference sequence). Trimming cost V 0 bases and J 0 bases, with 16 bases left between them. This CDR3 has 18 amino acids.

Details on this clonotype: Its ends do not fully match the called genes, so a read error is possible. This sequence joins TRBV4-2 and TRBJ2-3; a possible D gene is TRBD2 (5 bases). Germline CDR1 is LGHNA and CDR2 is YNFKEQ. CDR3 length: 10 residues. For the CDR3, the DNA is TGTGCCAGCAGCCAAGATCGGGGTAATTTT. Translating it yields CASSQDRGNF.

The chain employs TRBV7-9 and TRBJ2-3; the D gene is possibly TRBD1 (6 bases). Germline CDR1 SEHNR, CDR2 FQNEAQ (reference sequence). V shed 5 bases and J shed 3 bases, with 18 bases lying between them. The CDR3 runs to 16 residues. The CDR3 nucleotides read TGTGCCAGCAGCCCCCAGGGGAGCGACAGAACAGATACGCAGTATTTT. Encoded protein: CASSPQGSDRTDTQYF.